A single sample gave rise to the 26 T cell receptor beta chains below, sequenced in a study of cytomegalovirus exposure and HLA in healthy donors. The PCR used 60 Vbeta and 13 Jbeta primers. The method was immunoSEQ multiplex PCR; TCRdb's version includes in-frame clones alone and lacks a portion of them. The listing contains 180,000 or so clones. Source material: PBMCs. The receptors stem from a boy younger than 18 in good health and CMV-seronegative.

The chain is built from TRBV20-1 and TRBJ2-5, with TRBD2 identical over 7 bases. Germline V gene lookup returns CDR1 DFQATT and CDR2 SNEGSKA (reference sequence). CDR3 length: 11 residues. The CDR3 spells CSPSGGETQYF. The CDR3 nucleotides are TGCAGCCCGTCGGGGGGAGAGACCCAGTACTTC.

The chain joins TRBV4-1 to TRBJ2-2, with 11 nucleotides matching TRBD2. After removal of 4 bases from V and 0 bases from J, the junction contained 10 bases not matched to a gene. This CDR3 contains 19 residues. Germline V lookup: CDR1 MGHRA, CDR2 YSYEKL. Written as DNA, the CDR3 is TGCGCCAGCAGCCTCACCCCGGGACTAGCGGTTGCGAACACCGGGGAGCTGTTTTTT. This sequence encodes CASSLTPGLAVANTGELFF.

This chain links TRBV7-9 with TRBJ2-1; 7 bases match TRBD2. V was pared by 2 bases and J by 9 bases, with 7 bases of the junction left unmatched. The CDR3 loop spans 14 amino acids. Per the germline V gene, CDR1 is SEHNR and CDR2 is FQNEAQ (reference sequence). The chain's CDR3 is CASSLPREDGEQFF. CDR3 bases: TGTGCCAGCAGCTTACCTCGGGAGGATGGTGAGCAGTTCTTC.

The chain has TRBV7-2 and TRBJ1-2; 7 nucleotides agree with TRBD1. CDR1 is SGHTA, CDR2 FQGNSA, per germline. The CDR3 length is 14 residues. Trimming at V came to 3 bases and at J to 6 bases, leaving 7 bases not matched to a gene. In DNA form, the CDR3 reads TGTGCCAGCAGCTTCTACGGGACAGACGATGGCTACACCTTC. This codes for CASSFYGTDDGYTF. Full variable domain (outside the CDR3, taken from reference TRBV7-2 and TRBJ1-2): GAGVSQSPSNKVTEKGKDVELRCDPISGHTALYWYRQSLGQGLEFLIYFQGNSAPDKSGLPSDRFSAERTGGSVSTLTIQRTQQEDSAVYLCASSFYGTDDGYTFGSGTRLTVV.

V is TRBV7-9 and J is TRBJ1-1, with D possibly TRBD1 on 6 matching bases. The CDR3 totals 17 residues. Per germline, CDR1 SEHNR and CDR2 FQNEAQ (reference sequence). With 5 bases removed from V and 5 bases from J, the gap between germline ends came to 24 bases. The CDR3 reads CASSPLEGVTEGTEAFF. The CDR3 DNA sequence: TGTGCCAGCAGCCCACTAGAGGGGGTCACAGAGGGGACTGAAGCTTTCTTT.

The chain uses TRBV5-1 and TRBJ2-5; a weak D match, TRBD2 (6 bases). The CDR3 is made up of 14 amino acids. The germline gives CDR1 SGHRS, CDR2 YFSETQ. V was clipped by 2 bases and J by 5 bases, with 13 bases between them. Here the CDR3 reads CASSFLGDSETQYF. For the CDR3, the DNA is TGCGCCAGCAGCTTTCTGGGGGACTCGGAGACCCAGTACTTC.

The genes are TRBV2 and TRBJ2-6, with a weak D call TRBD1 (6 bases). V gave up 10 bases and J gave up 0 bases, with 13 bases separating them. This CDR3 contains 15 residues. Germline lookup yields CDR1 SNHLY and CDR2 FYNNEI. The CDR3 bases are TGTGCCACATCCAGGGGACCCTCTGGGGCCAACGTCCTGACTTTC. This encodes CATSRGPSGANVLTF.

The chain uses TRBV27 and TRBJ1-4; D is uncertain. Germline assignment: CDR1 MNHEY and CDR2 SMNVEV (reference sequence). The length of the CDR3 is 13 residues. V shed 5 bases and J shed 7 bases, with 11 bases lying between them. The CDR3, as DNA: TGTGCCAGCAGTCGCAGGCGGGGTGAAAAACTGTTTTTT. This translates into CASSRRRGEKLFF.

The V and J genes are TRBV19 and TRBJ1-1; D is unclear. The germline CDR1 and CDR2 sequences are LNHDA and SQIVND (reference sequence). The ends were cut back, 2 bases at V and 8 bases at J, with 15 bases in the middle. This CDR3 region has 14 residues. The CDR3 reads CASSITVGNGEAFF. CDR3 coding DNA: TGTGCCAGTAGTATAACTGTAGGCAACGGGGAAGCTTTCTTT. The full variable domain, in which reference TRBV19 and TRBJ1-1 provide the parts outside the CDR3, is DGGITQSPKYLFRKEGQNVTLSCEQNLNHDAMYWYRQDPGQGLRLIYYSQIVNDFQKGDIAEGYSVSREKKESFPLTVTSAQKNPTAFYLCASSITVGNGEAFFGQGTRLTVV.

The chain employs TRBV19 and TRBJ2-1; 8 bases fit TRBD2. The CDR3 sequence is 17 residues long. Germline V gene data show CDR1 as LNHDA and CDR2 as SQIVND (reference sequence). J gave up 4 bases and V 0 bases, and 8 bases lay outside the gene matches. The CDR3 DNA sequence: TGTGCCAGTAGTATAGATCTTGGCGGGGGGTCTTACAATGAGCAGTTCTTC. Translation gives CASSIDLGGGSYNEQFF.

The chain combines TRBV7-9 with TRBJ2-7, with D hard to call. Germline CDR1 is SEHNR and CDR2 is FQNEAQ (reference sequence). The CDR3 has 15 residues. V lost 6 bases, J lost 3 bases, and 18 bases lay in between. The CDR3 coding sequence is TGTGCCAGCAGACCCCAGGCAGGCAGCCTCTACGAGCAGTACTTC. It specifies CASRPQAGSLYEQYF.

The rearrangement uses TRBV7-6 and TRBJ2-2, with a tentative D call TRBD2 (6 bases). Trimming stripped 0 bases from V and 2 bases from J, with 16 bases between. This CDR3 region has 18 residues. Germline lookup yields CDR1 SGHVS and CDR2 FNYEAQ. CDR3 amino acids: CASSLALGIGGNTGELFF. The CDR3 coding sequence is TGTGCCAGCAGCTTAGCGCTAGGTATCGGGGGTAACACCGGGGAGCTGTTTTTT.

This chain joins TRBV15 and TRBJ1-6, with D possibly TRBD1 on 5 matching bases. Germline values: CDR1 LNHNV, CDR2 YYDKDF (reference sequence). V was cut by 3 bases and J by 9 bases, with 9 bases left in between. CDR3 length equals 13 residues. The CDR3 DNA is TGTGCCACCAGCAGGCAGGGAAGTTCACCCCTCCACTTT. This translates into CATSRQGSSPLHF.

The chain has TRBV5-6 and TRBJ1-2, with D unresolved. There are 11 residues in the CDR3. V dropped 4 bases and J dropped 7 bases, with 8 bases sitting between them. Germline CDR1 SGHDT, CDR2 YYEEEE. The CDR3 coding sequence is TGTGCCAGCAGCCAAGACATTGGCTACACCTTC. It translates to CASSQDIGYTF.

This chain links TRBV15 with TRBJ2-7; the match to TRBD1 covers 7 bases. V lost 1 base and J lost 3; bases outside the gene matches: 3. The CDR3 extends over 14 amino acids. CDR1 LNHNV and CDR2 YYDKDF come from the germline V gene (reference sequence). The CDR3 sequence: CATSRATGSYEQYF. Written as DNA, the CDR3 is TGTGCCACCAGCAGAGCGACAGGGAGCTACGAGCAGTACTTC.

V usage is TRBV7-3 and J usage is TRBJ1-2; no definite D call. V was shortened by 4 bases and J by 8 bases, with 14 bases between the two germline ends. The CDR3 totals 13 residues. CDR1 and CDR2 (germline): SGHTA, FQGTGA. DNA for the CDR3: TGTGCCAGCAGCTCGCCCGGTTCGCGCGGCTACACCTTC. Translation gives CASSSPGSRGYTF.

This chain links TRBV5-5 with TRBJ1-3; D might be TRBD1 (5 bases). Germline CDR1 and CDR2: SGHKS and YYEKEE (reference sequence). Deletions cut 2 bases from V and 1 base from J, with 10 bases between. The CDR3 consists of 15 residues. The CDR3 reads CASSFGGTSGNTIYF. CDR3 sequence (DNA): TGTGCCAGCAGCTTCGGCGGGACTTCTGGAAACACCATATATTTT.

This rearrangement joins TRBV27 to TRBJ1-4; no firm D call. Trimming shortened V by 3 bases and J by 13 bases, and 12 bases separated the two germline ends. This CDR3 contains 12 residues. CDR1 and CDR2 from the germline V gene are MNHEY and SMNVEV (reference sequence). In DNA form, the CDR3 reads TGTGCCAGCAGTTTCAAAGGAGAAGGACTGTTTTTT. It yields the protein CASSFKGEGLFF.

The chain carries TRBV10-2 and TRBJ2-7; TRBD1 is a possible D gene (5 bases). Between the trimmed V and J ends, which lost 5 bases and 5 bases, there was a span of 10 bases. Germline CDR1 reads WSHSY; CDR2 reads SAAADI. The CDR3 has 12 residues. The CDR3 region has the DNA TGCGCCAGCAGTTGGCAGGGTGACGAGCAGTACTTC. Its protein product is CASSWQGDEQYF.

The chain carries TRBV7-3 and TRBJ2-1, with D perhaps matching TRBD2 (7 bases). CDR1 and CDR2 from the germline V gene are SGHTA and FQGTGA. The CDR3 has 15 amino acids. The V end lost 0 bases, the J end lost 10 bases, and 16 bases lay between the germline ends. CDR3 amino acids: CASSLTGGAIREQFF. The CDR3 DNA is TGTGCCAGCAGCTTAACGGGGGGGGCCATTCGCGAGCAGTTCTTC.

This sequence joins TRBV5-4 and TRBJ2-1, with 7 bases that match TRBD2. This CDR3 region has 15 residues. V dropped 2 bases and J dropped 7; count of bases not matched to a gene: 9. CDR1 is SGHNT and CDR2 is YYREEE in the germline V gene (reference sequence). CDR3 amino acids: CASSFLREGENEQFF. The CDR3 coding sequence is TGTGCCAGCAGCTTCCTGAGGGAGGGTGAGAATGAGCAGTTCTTC.

The CDR3: CASSRGVNPYNSPLHF. DNA for the CDR3: TGTGCCAGCTCACGCGGGGTCAACCCCTATAATTCACCCCTCCACTTT. The chain has TRBV18 and TRBJ1-6; D gene ambiguous. Trimming took off 4 bases at V and 2 bases at J, with 12 bases between the two ends. Germline loops: CDR1 KGHSH, CDR2 LQKENI. The CDR3 runs to 16 residues.

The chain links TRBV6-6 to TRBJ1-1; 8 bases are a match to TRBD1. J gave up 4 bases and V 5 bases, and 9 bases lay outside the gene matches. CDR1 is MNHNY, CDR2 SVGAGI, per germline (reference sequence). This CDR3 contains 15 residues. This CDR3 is CASSAQGALLTEAFF. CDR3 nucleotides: TGTGCCAGCAGTGCCCAGGGGGCCCTGCTCACTGAAGCTTTCTTT.

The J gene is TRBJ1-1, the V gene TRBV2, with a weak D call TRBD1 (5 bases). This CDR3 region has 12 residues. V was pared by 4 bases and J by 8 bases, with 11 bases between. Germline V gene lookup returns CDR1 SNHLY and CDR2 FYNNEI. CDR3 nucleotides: TGTGCCAGCAGTGTTCGACAGCCGGAAGCTTTCTTT. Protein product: CASSVRQPEAFF.

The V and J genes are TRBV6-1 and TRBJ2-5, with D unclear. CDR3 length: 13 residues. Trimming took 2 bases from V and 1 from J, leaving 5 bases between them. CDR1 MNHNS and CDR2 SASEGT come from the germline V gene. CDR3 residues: CASSEPLQETQYF. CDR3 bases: TGTGCCAGCAGTGAACCCCTCCAAGAGACCCAGTACTTC.

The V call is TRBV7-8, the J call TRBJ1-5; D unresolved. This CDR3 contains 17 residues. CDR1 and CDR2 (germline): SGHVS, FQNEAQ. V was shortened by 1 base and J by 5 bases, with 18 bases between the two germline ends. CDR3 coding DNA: TGTGCCAGCAGCTTAGAAGGAAGGGTGCTGAGGGATCAGCCCCAGCATTTT. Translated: CASSLEGRVLRDQPQHF.